This T cell receptor beta chain was captured by sequencing in a study of glioma-infiltrating T cells. Study background: Blood libraries targeted about 4- to 11-fold coverage of 1 million or so T cells.

Using RNA template, CDR3s of TCR alpha and beta were amplified with iRepertoire arm-PCR. Tissue mRNA or PBMC total RNA, roughly 100-400 ng, went into one-step reverse transcription and amplification. Each CDR3 protein gets one entry after TCRdb re-called the multiplex PCR reads with MiXCR. The table lists a few hundred thousand distinct CDR3 sequences, roughly two fifths of them singletons. This clonotype showed up many times. Its antigen is undetermined. Study-level results: Only very few CDR3 sequences appeared in both tissue and blood. Tissue-blood divergence was below expectation in non-neoplastic patients, above in gliomas.

The V and J ends lost 7 bases and 9 bases respectively, with 12 bases between them. Germline CDR1 is SGHAT and CDR2 is FQNNGV. The CDR3 sequence is 12 residues long. The source material was glioma tissue, nonneoplastic brain tissue, or PBMCs (not recorded which). The receptor comes from a human donor with low-grade glioma or glioblastoma, undergoing nonglioma brain surgery, or in good health (not recorded which). The chain has TRBV11-2 and TRBJ2-2; the D is unclear. CDR3 amino acids: CASTQDVRELFF. CDR3 in DNA: TGTGCCAGCACCCAGGACGTCAGGGAGCTGTTTTTT.